The 28 T cell receptor beta chains below were found in one sample sequenced in a study of T cell responses to AZD1222 COVID-19 vaccine (dated by TCRdb to the early 2020s). Library preparation employed the immunoSEQ multiplex PCR assay. This is the immuneACCESS table as TCRdb keeps it, with only in-frame sequences that have V and J called. A part of the clones is gone; compared with another copy, unresolved V genes explain less than half, and the rest is unexplained. The sample table holds about 150,000 clones, of which roughly nine tenths were seen once. The ten top clones hold roughly 6.9% of the sample. Reading the label with the study, this specimen's time point is: baseline before first vaccination. This material consisted of peripheral blood, taken on day 0 of AZD1222 vaccination. The origin of the receptors is an adult in good health.

The chain recombines TRBV7-3 with TRBJ2-5; D is uncertain. V lost 4 bases, J lost 2 bases, and 8 bases lay in between. Germline lookup yields CDR1 SGHTA and CDR2 FQGTGA. The CDR3 runs to 13 residues. CDR3 nucleotide sequence: TGTGCCAGCAGCTGGGCCGTACAAGAGACCCAGTACTTC. It yields the protein CASSWAVQETQYF. Together with reference TRBV7-3 and TRBJ2-5, the CDR3 gives the full variable domain: GAGVSQTPSNKVTEKGKYVELRCDPISGHTALYWYRQSLGQGPEFLIYFQGTGAADDSGLPNDRFFAVRPEGSVSTLKIQRTERGDSAVYLCASSWAVQETQYFGPGTRLLVL.

This clone was picked up one time. The CDR3 DNA reads as TGTGCCAGCTCGCTCCTGCGGGGCACAGATACGCAGTATTTT. It encodes CASSLLRGTDTQYF. The chain is built from TRBV18 and TRBJ2-3; D is perhaps TRBD2 (5 bases). The germline V gene has CDR1 KGHSH and CDR2 LQKENI. The CDR3 has 14 amino acids. Trimming stripped 6 bases from V and 1 base from J, with 11 bases between.

The CDR3 DNA reads as TGTGCCAGCAGCTTCCTAGGGACTAGCGGGGGAGCGACCGGGGAGCTGTTTTTT. As protein: CASSFLGTSGGATGELFF. The V and J genes are TRBV7-8 and TRBJ2-2, with 14 bases that match TRBD2. V dropped 3 bases and J dropped 5; count of bases not matched to a gene: 8. CDR1 is SGHVS, CDR2 FQNEAQ, per germline. This CDR3 is 18 amino acids long.

The chain joins TRBV28 to TRBJ2-7; TRBD2 matches 8 bases. V shed 7 bases, J shed 3 bases, and the junction held 17 bases outside the gene matches. The germline V gene has CDR1 MDHEN and CDR2 SYDVKM. The CDR3 loop spans 17 amino acids. The CDR3 nucleotides are TGTGCCAGCACCCCGGGGGGGCTCCGGAATAGCTACTACGAGCAGTACTTC. This sequence encodes CASTPGGLRNSYYEQYF.

The chain recombines TRBV19 with TRBJ2-2; no reliable D call. Germline values: CDR1 LNHDA, CDR2 SQIVND (reference sequence). Trimming took 8 bases from V and 6 from J, leaving 19 bases between them. CDR3 length: 15 residues. Here the CDR3 reads CASLRLGEIPGELFF. For the CDR3, the DNA is TGTGCCAGTTTAAGACTCGGCGAGATTCCCGGGGAGCTGTTTTTT.

The V and J genes are TRBV7-8 and TRBJ1-3, with unresolved D. The V and J ends lost 5 bases and 0 bases respectively, with 8 bases between them. CDR1 and CDR2 (germline): SGHVS, FQNEAQ. This CDR3 comprises 14 residues. The DNA of the CDR3 is TGTGCCAGCAGCCAAGGGATCTCTGGAAACACCATATATTTT. Translation gives CASSQGISGNTIYF.

The chain combines TRBV19 with TRBJ2-3; D is uncertain. The CDR3 sequence is 12 residues long. Trimming left V 9 bases short and J 3 bases short, with 10 bases between. CDR1 LNHDA and CDR2 SQIVND come from the germline V gene (reference sequence). The CDR3 bases are TGTGCCAGGTCGCCCGGGACAGATACGCAGTATTTT. Its translation: CARSPGTDTQYF.

The CDR3 bases are TGTGCCACCAGTGATTTCGAGTCGGGGTTATTGGGGGGGACAGATACGCAGTATTTT. Residues: CATSDFESGLLGGTDTQYF. The chain links TRBV24-1 to TRBJ2-3, with 7 bases identical to TRBD2. The CDR3 spans 19 residues. Germline-derived CDR1 and CDR2 are KGHDR and SFDVKD. V was pared by 1 base and J by 3 bases, with 15 bases of the junction left unmatched.

The chain links TRBV27 to TRBJ2-7; 11 bases are a match to TRBD1. V was pared by 1 base and J by 3 bases, with 5 bases of the junction left unmatched. This CDR3 comprises 16 residues. Looked up from germline, CDR1 is MNHEY and CDR2 is SMNVEV (reference sequence). The CDR3 region is CASSLLAGQGVYEQYV. DNA of the CDR3: TGTGCCAGCAGTTTATTGGCGGGACAGGGGGTCTACGAGCAGTACGTC.

J is TRBJ1-1 and V is TRBV11-2; TRBD1 matches 7 bases. With 4 bases clipped from V and 0 bases from J, the junction kept 14 bases outside the gene matches. The CDR3 extends over 18 amino acids. Germline CDR1 SGHAT, CDR2 FQNNGV. The DNA of the CDR3 is TGTGCCAGCAGCTCAAACGCCAGACAGGGAACCATGAACACTGAAGCTTTCTTT. As protein: CASSSNARQGTMNTEAFF.

This chain uses TRBV29-1 with TRBJ1-2, with D possibly TRBD1 on 5 matching bases. The length of the CDR3 is 16 residues. Germline V gene sequence: CDR1 SQVTM, CDR2 ANQGSEA. V dropped 2 bases and J dropped 2 bases, with 18 bases sitting between them. CDR3 residues: CSVENRGPKENYGYTF. The DNA for the CDR3 is TGCAGCGTTGAAAATCGGGGACCTAAGGAAAACTATGGCTACACCTTC.

This clone has only one observation. CDR3 sequence (DNA): TGTGCCAGCAGCCGGGAGACAGGGGGTTCGGGTGAAGCTTTCTTT. It encodes CASSRETGGSGEAFF. The genes are TRBV7-9 and TRBJ1-1; TRBD1 aligns across 9 bases. Germline CDR1 SEHNR, CDR2 FQNEAQ (reference sequence). The length of the CDR3 is 15 residues. With V trimmed by 5 bases and J by 7 bases, 11 bases remained unmatched.

The chain is built from TRBV6-6 and TRBJ1-4; perhaps TRBD1 as D (5 bases). Germline CDR1 reads MNHNY; CDR2 reads SVGAGI (reference sequence). The CDR3 sequence is 19 residues long. The V and J ends lost 5 bases and 13 bases respectively, with 35 bases between them. CDR3 sequence: CASSRTRPGRGSTLRRLFF. The CDR3 DNA is TGTGCCAGCAGTCGGACCCGCCCGGGGCGAGGGTCTACCCTACGTAGACTGTTTTTT.

This chain links TRBV27 with TRBJ1-5; 7 bases match TRBD1. In germline, CDR1 is MNHEY, CDR2 SMNVEV (reference sequence). V trimming: 7 bases; J trimming: 0 bases; junction bases outside the gene matches: 9. The CDR3 is made up of 16 amino acids. CDR3 sequence: CASKPTGDYSNQPQHF. Here the CDR3 DNA reads TGTGCCAGCAAACCCACAGGGGATTATAGCAATCAGCCCCAGCATTTT.

J is TRBJ2-1 and V is TRBV7-9; D possibly corresponds to TRBD1 (6 bases). This CDR3 is built from 15 residues. Germline CDR1 is SEHNR and CDR2 is FQNEAQ (reference sequence). V lost 5 bases and J 1 base, leaving 12 bases between the germline ends. The CDR3 DNA is TGTGCCAGCAGCATATTGACAGGATCCTACAATGAGCAGTTCTTC. Protein sequence: CASSILTGSYNEQFF.

This chain links TRBV19 with TRBJ2-1; TRBD2 might be the D (7 bases). The CDR3 runs 16 residues. V lost 3 bases and J lost 2, with 14 bases in between. Germline CDR1 and CDR2: LNHDA and SQIVND (reference sequence). The CDR3 coding sequence is TGTGCCAGTAGTATTGAGGGGGGGTCTCCCTACAATGAGCAGTTCTTC. Its translation is CASSIEGGSPYNEQFF.

This CDR3 reads CATMYGGYQETQYF. CDR3 in DNA: TGTGCCACCATGTACGGGGGGTACCAAGAGACCCAGTACTTC. The chain carries TRBV15 and TRBJ2-5; 7 nucleotides agree with TRBD2. Germline CDR1 is LNHNV and CDR2 is YYDKDF (reference sequence). The J segment lost 0 bases and the V segment lost 7 bases, leaving 5 bases of the junction unmatched. The CDR3 runs to 14 residues.

This clone was found a few times. The rearrangement uses TRBV15 and TRBJ2-1, with 7 bases aligning to TRBD2. With 1 base clipped from V and 5 bases from J, the junction kept 5 bases outside the gene matches. Germline V gene data show CDR1 as LNHNV and CDR2 as YYDKDF (reference sequence). This CDR3 has 15 amino acids. DNA of the CDR3: TGTGCCACCAGCAGAGGTTGGGGGGGGGACAATGAGCAGTTCTTC. It yields the protein CATSRGWGGDNEQFF.

This clone was observed once. The chain recombines TRBV3-1 (or the pseudogene TRBV3-2) with TRBJ1-3; possibly TRBD1 for D (5 bases). V shed 1 base and J shed 1 base, with 20 bases lying between them. Germline CDR1 LGHDT, CDR2 YNNKEL (reference sequence). CDR3 length: 19 amino acids. CDR3 DNA: TGTGCCAGCAGCCAAGTCTTTATTTCTGGAGGGGCATCTGGAAACACCATATATTTT. Amino acid sequence: CASSQVFISGGASGNTIYF.

The chain is built from TRBV3-1 (or the pseudogene TRBV3-2) and TRBJ2-3; no firm D call. CDR3 length: 14 residues. Trimming left V 4 bases short and J 2 bases short, with 10 bases between. The germline V gene has CDR1 LGHDT and CDR2 YNNKEL (reference sequence). The CDR3 region is CASSPLYSTDTQYF. For the CDR3, the DNA is TGTGCCAGCAGCCCCCTTTACTCCACAGATACGCAGTATTTT.

This rearrangement joins TRBV19 to TRBJ2-3; D call uncertain. Germline lookup yields CDR1 LNHDA and CDR2 SQIVND (reference sequence). V gave up 3 bases and J gave up 3 bases, with 10 bases separating them. CDR3 length: 14 amino acids. The CDR3 reads CASSISAWTDTQYF. CDR3 DNA sequence: TGTGCCAGTAGTATCTCGGCTTGGACAGATACGCAGTATTTT.

This clone was detected once. The rearrangement uses TRBV6-6 and TRBJ2-7, with 9 positions matching TRBD2. The CDR3 is 16 residues long. Trimming cost V 6 bases and J 3 bases; bases outside gene matches: 12. Germline assignment: CDR1 MNHNY and CDR2 SVGAGI (reference sequence). In nucleotides, the CDR3 is TGTGCCAGCAGCGGACCACAGCAGCGGGGGGACTACGAGCAGTACTTC. It codes for CASSGPQQRGDYEQYF.

The chain has TRBV4-2 and TRBJ2-7; 7 bases match TRBD1. The CDR3 contains 16 residues. Per the germline V gene, CDR1 is LGHNA and CDR2 is YNFKEQ. Trimming took 3 bases from V and 1 from J; bases not matched to a gene: 9. CDR3 in DNA: TGTGCCAGCAGCCAGTTTGTGGGGACAGCATCCTACGAGCAGTACTTC. Its protein is CASSQFVGTASYEQYF.

The chain has TRBV4-2 and TRBJ2-4; TRBD2 matches at 10 bases. With V trimmed by 3 bases and J by 0 bases, 8 bases remained unmatched. There are 18 residues in the CDR3. The germline V gene has CDR1 LGHNA and CDR2 YNFKEQ. CDR3 region: CASSQGLLAGAAKNIQYF. DNA for the CDR3: TGTGCCAGCAGCCAGGGTTTGCTAGCGGGGGCAGCCAAAAACATTCAGTACTTC.

The J gene is TRBJ2-2, the V gene TRBV5-6; the D gene is possibly TRBD1 (6 bases). Germline lookup yields CDR1 SGHDT and CDR2 YYEEEE. V lost 5 bases, J lost 1 base, and 9 bases lay in between. This CDR3 has 14 amino acids. This chain's CDR3 is CASRVGQNTGELFF. The CDR3 region has the DNA TGTGCCAGCAGAGTGGGACAGAACACCGGGGAGCTGTTTTTT.

The J gene is TRBJ2-3, the V gene TRBV10-2, with a tentative D call TRBD2 (6 bases). Germline loops: CDR1 WSHSY, CDR2 SAAADI. This CDR3 comprises 14 residues. V was pared by 9 bases and J by 3 bases, with 16 bases between. The CDR3: CASHRDSQTDTQYF. The CDR3 DNA reads TGCGCCAGTCACCGGGACTCTCAGACAGATACGCAGTATTTT.

This clone was seen a single time. This rearrangement joins TRBV9 to TRBJ2-1; 14 bases are a match to TRBD2. J lost 10 bases, V lost 6 bases, and 12 bases had no gene match. Germline V CDR1 and CDR2: SGDLS, YYNGEE. This CDR3 is built from 16 residues. CDR3 coding DNA: TGTGCCAGCACAACGACTAGCGGGGGGGCGATTGGAGAGCAGTTCTTC. As protein: CASTTTSGGAIGEQFF.

This clone was picked up one time. This chain uses TRBV7-3 with TRBJ2-1; D not certain. Trimming stripped 5 bases from V and 0 bases from J, with 8 bases between. Germline V lookup: CDR1 SGHTA, CDR2 FQGTGA. This CDR3 comprises 14 residues. CDR3 coding DNA: TGTGCCAGCAGCCGACAAAGCTCCTACAATGAGCAGTTCTTC. Translation: CASSRQSSYNEQFF.